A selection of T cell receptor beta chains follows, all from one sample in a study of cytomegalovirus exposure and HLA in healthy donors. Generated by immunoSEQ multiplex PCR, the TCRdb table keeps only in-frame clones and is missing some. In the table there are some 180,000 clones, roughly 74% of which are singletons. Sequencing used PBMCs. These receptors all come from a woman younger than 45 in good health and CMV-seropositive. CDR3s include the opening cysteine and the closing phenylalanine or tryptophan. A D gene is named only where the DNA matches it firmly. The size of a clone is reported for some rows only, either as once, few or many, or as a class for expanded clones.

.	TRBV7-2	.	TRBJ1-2	TGTGCCAGCAGCCCCTCGACAGAGAACTATGGCTACACCTTC	CASSPSTENYGYTF
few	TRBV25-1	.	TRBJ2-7	TGTGCCAGCAGTGAAAATCCAAAGGGACACCGAGAGGACGAGCAGTACTTC	CASSENPKGHREDEQYF
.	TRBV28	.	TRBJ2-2	TGTGCCAGCAGTCCCCTCCGCGGGGAGCTGTTTTTT	CASSPLRGELFF
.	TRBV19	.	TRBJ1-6	TGTGCCAGTAGTATGGGCCGGCAGTTCTCTAATTCACCCCTCCACTTT	CASSMGRQFSNSPLHF
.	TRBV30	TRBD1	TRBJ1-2	TGTGCCTGGAGCAGGGACAGGGGGGGCTATGGCTACACCTTC	CAWSRDRGGYGYTF
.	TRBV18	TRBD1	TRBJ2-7	TGTGCCAGCTCAGCTTCCGACAGGGGGCAGACCTACGAGCAGTACTTC	CASSASDRGQTYEQYF
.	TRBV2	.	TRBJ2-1	TGTGCCAGCACCCGGGGTGCTGACCCCCCCTACAATGAGCAGTTCTTC	CASTRGADPPYNEQFF
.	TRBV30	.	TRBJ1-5	TGTGCCTGGAGTGTACTCCCCGGGGTGGGAACCCAGCCCCAGCATTTT	CAWSVLPGVGTQPQHF
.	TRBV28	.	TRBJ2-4	TGTGCCAGCAGTTCTGGGGACTTAGCCAAAAACATTCAGTACTTC	CASSSGDLAKNIQYF
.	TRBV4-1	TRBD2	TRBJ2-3	TGCGCCAGCAGCCAAACGGGACTAGCGGGAGTTGGCCCCACAGATACGCAGTATTTT	CASSQTGLAGVGPTDTQYF
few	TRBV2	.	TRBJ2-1	TGTGCCAGCGGGGAGCTTTATGAGCAGTTCTTC	CASGELYEQFF
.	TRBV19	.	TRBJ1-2	TGTGCCAGTAGTAATGCAGGGATCTATGGCTACACCTTC	CASSNAGIYGYTF
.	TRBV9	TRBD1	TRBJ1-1	TGTGCCAGCACCAGGGGGAAGGGGACGACCACTGAAGCTTTCTTT	CASTRGKGTTTEAFF
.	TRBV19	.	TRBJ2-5	TGTGCCAGTGCTGGCCAGGGGTTGGAGACCCAGTACTTC	CASAGQGLETQYF
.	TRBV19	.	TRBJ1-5	TGTGCCAGTAGTATTGGGCGCAATCAGCCCCAGCATTTT	CASSIGRNQPQHF
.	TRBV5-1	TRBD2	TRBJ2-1	TGCGCCAGCAGCCCGGGACTAACCTACAATGAGCAGTTCTTC	CASSPGLTYNEQFF
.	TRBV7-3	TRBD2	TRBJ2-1	TGTGCCAGCAGCTTACTCGGCGGGGGGTACAATGAGCAGTTCTTC	CASSLLGGGYNEQFF
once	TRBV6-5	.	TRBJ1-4	TGTGCCAGCAGTTTCTCCGGCACAGGGCGTGAAAAACTGTTTTTT	CASSFSGTGREKLFF
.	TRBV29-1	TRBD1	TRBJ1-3	TGCAGCGTAGGGGGGACAGAGCAAGGGAACACCATATATTTT	CSVGGTEQGNTIYF
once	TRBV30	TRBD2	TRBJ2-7	TGTGCCTGGAGTGTAAGTCACCGCGGGGGGGCCGTCGAGCAGTACTTC	CAWSVSHRGGAVEQYF
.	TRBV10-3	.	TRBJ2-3	TGTGCCATCAGTGAGACCGTGGCTACAGATACGCAGTATTTT	CAISETVATDTQYF
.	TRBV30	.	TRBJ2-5	TGTGCCTGGGGAACGACCGGGGAGACCCAGTACTTC	CAWGTTGETQYF
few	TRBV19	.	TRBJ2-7	TGTGCCAGTAGTACTCAGACTAGACCCTACGAGCAGTACTTC	CASSTQTRPYEQYF
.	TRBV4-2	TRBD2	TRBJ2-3	TGTGCCAGCAGCCTAGCGGGAGCCACAGATACGCAGTATTTT	CASSLAGATDTQYF
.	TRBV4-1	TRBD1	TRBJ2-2	TGCGCCAGCAGCCTGTCAATACTCCCGGGACAGCGACCCCCCGGGGAGCTGTTTTTT	CASSLSILPGQRPPGELFF
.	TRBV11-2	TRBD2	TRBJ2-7	TGTGCCAGCAGTCCCAACCCCGGGACTAGCTCCTACGAGCAGTACTTC	CASSPNPGTSSYEQYF
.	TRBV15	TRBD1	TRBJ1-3	TGTGCCACCACCACGGGACAGGGTTCTAGTAACTCTGGAAACACCATATATTTT	CATTTGQGSSNSGNTIYF
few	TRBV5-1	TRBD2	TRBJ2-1	TGCGCCAGCAGCTTGGTTCTAGCGGGAGGTCGGCGGAACAATGAGCAGTTCTTC	CASSLVLAGGRRNNEQFF
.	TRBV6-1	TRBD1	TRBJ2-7	TGTGCCAGCAGCCGGGACAGAACCTACGAGCAGTACTTC	CASSRDRTYEQYF
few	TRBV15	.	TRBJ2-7	TGTGCCACCAGGAACGGTCTCGACGGGGGACGTTACGAGCAGTACTTC	CATRNGLDGGRYEQYF
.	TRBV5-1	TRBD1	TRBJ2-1	TGCGCCAGCAGCCTAGACAGGGCCGGATACAATGAGCAGTTCTTC	CASSLDRAGYNEQFF
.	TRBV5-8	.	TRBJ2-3	TGTGCCAGCAGCGACGGCAGGGAAGATACGCAGTATTTT	CASSDGREDTQYF
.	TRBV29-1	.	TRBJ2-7	TGCAGCGTCAGATCACAGTACGGGAAGTACTTC	CSVRSQYGKYF
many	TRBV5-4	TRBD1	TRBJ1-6	TGTGCCAGCAGCTTGATTCCCGACAGGGGTGGGTCACCCCTCCACTTT	CASSLIPDRGGSPLHF
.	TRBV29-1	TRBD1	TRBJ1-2	TGCAGCGTTGCCCCGGACAGGGGCGCTGGCTACACCTTC	CSVAPDRGAGYTF
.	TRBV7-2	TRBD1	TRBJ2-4	TGTGCCAGCAGCGGTTACAGGGGTGGTCAAAACATTCAGTACTTC	CASSGYRGGQNIQYF
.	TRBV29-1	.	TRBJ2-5	TGCAGCACTAGAGACGGGGAGACCCAGTACTTC	CSTRDGETQYF
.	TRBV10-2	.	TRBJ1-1	TGCGCCAGCAGTGAGGGAGGGAACACTGAAGCTTTCTTT	CASSEGGNTEAFF
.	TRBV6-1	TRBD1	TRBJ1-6	TGTGCCAGCAGTCCCCAGACAGGGTACTCACCCCTCCACTTT	CASSPQTGYSPLHF
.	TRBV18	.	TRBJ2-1	TGTGCCAGCTCACCAACGGACTCGCGGAATGAGCAGTTCTTC	CASSPTDSRNEQFF
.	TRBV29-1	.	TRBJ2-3	TGCAGCGTCCCTCGTCGGCGGTGGGGCGCAGATACGCAGTATTTT	CSVPRRRWGADTQYF
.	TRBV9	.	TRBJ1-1	TGTGCCAGCAGCCCCCGGGGAACAGGGATGGACACTGAAGCTTTCTTT	CASSPRGTGMDTEAFF
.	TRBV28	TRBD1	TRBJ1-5	TGTGCCAGCAGTTTATGGGGGACAGGGGCCCTCAATCAGCCCCAGCATTTT	CASSLWGTGALNQPQHF
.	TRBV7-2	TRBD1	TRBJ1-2	TGTGCCAGCAGCTTAGCGAGAGGGGGCGGATCCTATGGCTACACCTTC	CASSLARGGGSYGYTF